The clone carrying this T cell receptor beta chain was picked up a small number of times. The antigen is undetermined. This specimen comes from a study of CD8+CD57+ T cells in acquired aplastic anemia. Study-wide points: Significant differences in CD8+ Simpson's diversity were not observed between patients and controls.

V was pared by 1 base and J by 0 bases, with 13 bases between. This CDR3 has 16 amino acids. Germline assignment: CDR1 SGHDT and CDR2 YYEEEE. Previously, flow cytometry had revealed CD8+CD57+ cell expansion in the patients chosen for sequencing. For CDR3 and TCR beta VDJ profiling, genomic DNA was the template used. TCRdb independently ran MiXCR on the reads; one entry per CDR3 protein. This sample has hundreds of thousands of distinct CDR3 sequences, with roughly a third found just once. Material for sequencing was sorted CD4+, CD8+, or CD8+CD57+ T cells (not recorded which) from PBMCs. This sequence originates from a human donor with aplastic anemia. The rearrangement joins TRBV5-6 to TRBJ1-2; D not certain. This chain's CDR3 is CASSLPVPISNYGYTF. The CDR3 region has the DNA TGTGCCAGCAGCTTGCCAGTACCTATTTCTAACTATGGCTACACCTTC.